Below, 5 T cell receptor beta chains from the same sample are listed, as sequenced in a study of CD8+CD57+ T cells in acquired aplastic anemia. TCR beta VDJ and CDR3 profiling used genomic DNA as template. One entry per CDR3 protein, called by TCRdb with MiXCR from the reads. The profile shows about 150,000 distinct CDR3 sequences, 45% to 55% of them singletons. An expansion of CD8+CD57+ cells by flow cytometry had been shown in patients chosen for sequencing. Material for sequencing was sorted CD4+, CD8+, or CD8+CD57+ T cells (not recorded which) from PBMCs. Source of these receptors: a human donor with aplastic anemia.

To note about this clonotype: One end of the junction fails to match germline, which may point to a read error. The CDR3 DNA reads as TGTGCCATAAGTGGACTAGCGGGAAGCTACGCCGGGGAGCTGTTTTTT. It is translated as CAISGLAGSYAGELFF. The rearrangement joins TRBV10-3 to TRBJ2-2; 12 bases are shared with TRBD2. This CDR3 is 16 amino acids long. Germline-derived CDR1 and CDR2 are ENHRY and SYGVKD.

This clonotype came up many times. DNA of the CDR3: TGTGCCAGCAGCCCCGGGACAGCCTATAATTCACCCCTCCACTTT. This translates into CASSPGTAYNSPLHF. The chain is built from TRBV6-1 and TRBJ1-6; 7 nucleotides match TRBD1. CDR1 is MNHNS and CDR2 is SASEGT in the germline V gene. The CDR3 spans 15 residues. V shed 6 bases, J shed 2 bases, and the junction held 4 bases outside the gene matches.

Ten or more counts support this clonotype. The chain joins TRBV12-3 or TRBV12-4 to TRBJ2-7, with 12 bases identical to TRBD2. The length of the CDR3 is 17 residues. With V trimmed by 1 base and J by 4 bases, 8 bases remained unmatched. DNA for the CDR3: TGTGCCAGCAGTTTAGGGACTAGCGGGAAATTTTTGTACGAGCAGTACTTC. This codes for CASSLGTSGKFLYEQYF.

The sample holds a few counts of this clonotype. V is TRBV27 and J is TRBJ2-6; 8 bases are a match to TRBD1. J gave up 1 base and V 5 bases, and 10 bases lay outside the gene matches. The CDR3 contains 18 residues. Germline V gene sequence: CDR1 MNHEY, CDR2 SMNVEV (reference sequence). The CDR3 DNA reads TGTGCCAGCAGTCTCTTCCGGGACAGGCCGTCTGGGGCCAACGTCCTGACTTTC. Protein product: CASSLFRDRPSGANVLTF.

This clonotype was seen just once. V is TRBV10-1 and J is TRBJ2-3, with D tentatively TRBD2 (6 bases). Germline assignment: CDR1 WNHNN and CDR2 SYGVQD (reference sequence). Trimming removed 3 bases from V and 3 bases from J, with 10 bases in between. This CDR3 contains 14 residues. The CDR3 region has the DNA TGCGCCAGCAGTGATGGGGGACTGACAGATACGCAGTATTTT. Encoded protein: CASSDGGLTDTQYF.